This T cell receptor (beta chain) was retrieved from a study of cytomegalovirus exposure and HLA in healthy donors (dated by TCRdb to 2015 to 2018). Concerning the study at large: An earlier analysis of some 620 of the donors reported 276 Gb of sequence data and around 110 million unique TCR beta sequences obtained from about 200 million T cells. Using immunosequencing, the study profiled T cell repertoires from roughly 650 subjects and related those repertoires to cytomegalovirus serostatus. Because of strong linkage in the cohort, roughly five DR-DQ haplotypes were treated as single units for association and clustering. Donor age, sex, ethnicity and CMV serostatus were compiled together with the repertoire data. Among the 398 genotyped donors, approximately 81% belonged to the genetic ancestry cluster associated with self-reported Caucasian donors. The aim of the study was to test whether cataloging public T cell receptors could identify signatures of past pathogen exposure. In a later analysis, previously published TCR beta repertoires from 670 or so donors were re-analyzed and high-resolution HLA genotyping was added so that TCR occurrence patterns could be studied. On average, 235,054 unique TCR beta nucleotide sequences were sequenced per donor among fewer than 500 genotyped donors of the cohort, with around 19% of those sequences being non-productive. To decide whether each TCR beta V gene segment behaved as functional or pseudogenic, an earlier analysis of some 600 of the donors relied on high-throughput TCR beta sequencing. Genome-wide SNP genotypes for about 60% of the 666 donors were used in a later genetic analysis, which treated that subset as a discovery cohort. Typing coverage varied by locus: about 620-630 donors for A, B, C, DRB1 and DQB1; some 520 for DQA1; over 600 for DPA1; approximately 470 for DPB1. Every discovery cohort repertoire had been produced on one sequencing platform. Approximately 330 gigabases of sequencing data and around 85 million unique TCR sequences made up an early release that covered roughly 670 HLA-typed donors. To predict cytomegalovirus infection status, the study combined high-throughput TCR immunosequencing, statistical association of individual TCRs with disease status, and machine learning. Both class I and class II loci were covered by HLA typing, at four-digit resolution. Besides the first cohort of 666 subjects, a separate validation cohort made up of roughly 120 different subjects was used. Rather than drawing on any new phenotypic data, the later analysis identified candidate immune exposures from TCR beta sequences and the way those sequences occurred across donors.

Turning to this clone: Its specific antigen is unknown. No much larger clone exists at a distance of one base, and base qualities are not known.

In total, approximately 690 healthy bone marrow donors made up the cohort. All cohort members were sampled while nominally healthy, although unrecorded immune exposures were likely present. The donor tested CMV seronegative, placing the donor among the roughly 350 seronegative members of the cohort. A peripheral blood sample was collected from each donor, and TCR beta sequencing was performed on peripheral blood mononuclear cells. The Qiagen DNeasy Blood Extraction Kit was used to extract genomic DNA from the blood cell samples. General study outcomes and caveats: A further reported finding was that TCR beta sequences accurately predicted the HLA-A and HLA-B alleles for most subjects in the first cohort. In a later analysis, the rate of TCR association differed among HLA loci, with DRB1 alleles having the most associated TCRs and HLA-C alleles having the fewest. In a later analysis, 15,000 to 20,000 TCR beta sequences were associated with specific HLA alleles at a false discovery rate of 0.05. The authors suggested that the approach could potentially be generalized to other disease states and immunological phenotypes. An association between a missense DCLRE1C variant and V-gene and J-gene trimming of TCR beta chains was found in a later genetic analysis and replicated in an independent cohort. The presence/absence analyses assumed that sequencing depth was roughly uniform across donors, and that assumption may not be true. In both the original and validation cohorts, the classifier was reported to diagnose cytomegalovirus status with high specificity and sensitivity. A later analysis found that HLA-associated TCR beta chains were more clonally expanded and had lower generation probabilities than equally common non-associated chains. Most CMV-associated TCR beta chains appeared to be HLA-restricted in a later analysis, and the HLA associations seemed to be driven largely by CMV exposure. A cluster of highly shared sequence variants was judged likely to be a technical artifact of the sequencing pipeline. A total of 150 to 200 TCR beta chains were listed by the study as associated with cytomegalovirus. A later genetic analysis reported fewer N-insertions in productive TCRs among donors in an Asian-associated ancestry cluster than the roughly 690-donor mean. A later analysis reported that several top co-occurrence clusters appeared linked to parvovirus B19, influenza, CMV and Epstein-Barr virus. The cohort was sequenced for TCR beta chains only, and without alpha or paired-chain data the features that could be detected were limited. Correlated functional status among segregating V segments might be attributable to linkage disequilibrium, but an unknown experimental factor could not be ruled out. The only immune exposure information available for the cohort was CMV serostatus. Because counts were too low, about 18 rarely observed V segments, including chromosome 9 orphons, were excluded from the earlier analysis of some 540 of the donors. Most TCR sequences were observed very rarely across donors, whereas some public TCRs were present in many individuals. Broadly in line with IMGT annotations, most TCR beta V segments showed up in productive rearrangements about 87% or about 30% of the time in an earlier analysis of some 590 of the donors. Assigning TCR associations to individual alleles was difficult when HLA alleles, especially DR and DQ, strongly co-occurred. Because HLA typing was unavailable for some donors at each locus, only the typed subset was used in association tests. In vitro tests confirmed that a few of the cytomegalovirus-associated TCR beta chains recognize cytomegalovirus antigens.

Preparation of the library involved the immunoSEQ multiplex PCR assay. The multiplex PCR relied on a mix of 60 forward primers for TCR Vbeta segments and 13 reverse primers for TCR Jbeta segments. The CDR3 region of rearranged TCR beta genes was amplified from genomic DNA with a multiplex PCR assay. Amplified TCR beta libraries were sequenced as 87-base-pair reads on the Illumina HiSeq System. The source study handled its data this way. A later analysis tallied 75 million to 95 million unique TCR beta chains across the roughly 610 repertoires, and approximately 11 million of those chains were shared by two or more donors. Raw reads were error-corrected and collapsed into unique sequences with a nearest-neighbor algorithm that merged closely related sequences to remove PCR and sequencing errors. Alignment of CDR3 sequences to IMGT reference sequences was used to assign V, D and J gene segments. Each retained sequence needed at least a six-nucleotide match to both a V gene segment and a J gene segment. A rearrangement was called productive if the CDR3 had no stop codons and remained in frame with V and J, and every other rearrangement was called non-productive. Following IMGT convention, CDR3 was defined as the stretch from the second conserved V-encoded cysteine up to the conserved J-encoded phenylalanine. In an earlier analysis of some 550 of the donors, sequences lacking an unambiguous match to a single V gene segment were excluded. In an earlier analysis of some 590 of the donors, a V segment was called functional when productive rearrangements were above 56.7%, and segregating when the standard deviation between donors exceeded 5%. A statistical classification framework was built to diagnose cytomegalovirus status from the catalog of TCR beta chain sequences. A later analysis assigned V and J genes by comparing TCR nucleotide sequences with IMGT/GENE-DB human TR gene sequences. The TCRdist pipeline was used in a later analysis to assign CDR3 sequences and most-parsimonious VDJ recombination scenarios. In a later analysis, every TCR beta chain was defined by the combination of its CDR3 amino acid sequence and its V-gene family, and reads without a unique V-gene family were dropped. In a later analysis, 450 to 600 highly shared, low-generation-probability nucleotide sequences were removed to address suspected cross-contamination and a sequencing artifact. A later analysis calculated a clonal expansion index for each public chain from normalized within-repertoire ranks of inferred template counts. In a later analysis, generation probabilities were computed with a VDJ recombination model fitted to out-of-frame rearrangements, and the resulting probabilities were checked against IGoR. In a later analysis, TCR-TCR, TCR-HLA and TCR-CMV co-occurrence was scored with hypergeometric tests, and a repertoire-size bias correction was applied to TCR pairs. To estimate false discovery rates, a later analysis permuted the HLA or CMV assignments 20 times. In a later analysis, co-occurring TCRs were grouped with DBSCAN, and TCRdist sequence similarity was added when clustering was performed within HLA-allele-positive subsets. Co-occurrence clustering excluded repertoires with fewer than 30,000 or more than 120,000 public chains, plus five with anomalous nucleotide sharing. Drawn from immuneACCESS, this table holds only the in-frame rearrangements with V and J called that TCRdb kept. Clones are partly lost; checked studies trace under half to an unresolved V gene and leave the rest unexplained. V and J calls and clone size come straight from that table; D and trimming were deduced from the DNA. Here the sample has about 250,000 clones; 75% to 85% occur a single time. The ten top clones hold about 0.3% of the sample.

The specimen sequenced was PBMCs. The sequence came from a girl aged 2-10 years in good health and CMV-seronegative.

The CDR3 loop reads CAWTLAGTYEQYF. The nucleotide sequence reads TGTGCCTGGACCCTAGCGGGTACCTACGAGCAGTACTTC. The chain was built from TRBV30 and TRBJ2-7; TRBD2 matches 8 bases in the middle. CDR1 and CDR2, looked up from the germline V gene (reference sequence), are GTSNPN and SVGIG. The CDR3, cysteine through phenylalanine, is 13 amino acids long. Kept here is only the CDR3 DNA, which spans 39 bases and is read in frame from base 1. Here V drops 4 bases and J drops 2 bases, and the junction holds 4 bases not matched to any gene.